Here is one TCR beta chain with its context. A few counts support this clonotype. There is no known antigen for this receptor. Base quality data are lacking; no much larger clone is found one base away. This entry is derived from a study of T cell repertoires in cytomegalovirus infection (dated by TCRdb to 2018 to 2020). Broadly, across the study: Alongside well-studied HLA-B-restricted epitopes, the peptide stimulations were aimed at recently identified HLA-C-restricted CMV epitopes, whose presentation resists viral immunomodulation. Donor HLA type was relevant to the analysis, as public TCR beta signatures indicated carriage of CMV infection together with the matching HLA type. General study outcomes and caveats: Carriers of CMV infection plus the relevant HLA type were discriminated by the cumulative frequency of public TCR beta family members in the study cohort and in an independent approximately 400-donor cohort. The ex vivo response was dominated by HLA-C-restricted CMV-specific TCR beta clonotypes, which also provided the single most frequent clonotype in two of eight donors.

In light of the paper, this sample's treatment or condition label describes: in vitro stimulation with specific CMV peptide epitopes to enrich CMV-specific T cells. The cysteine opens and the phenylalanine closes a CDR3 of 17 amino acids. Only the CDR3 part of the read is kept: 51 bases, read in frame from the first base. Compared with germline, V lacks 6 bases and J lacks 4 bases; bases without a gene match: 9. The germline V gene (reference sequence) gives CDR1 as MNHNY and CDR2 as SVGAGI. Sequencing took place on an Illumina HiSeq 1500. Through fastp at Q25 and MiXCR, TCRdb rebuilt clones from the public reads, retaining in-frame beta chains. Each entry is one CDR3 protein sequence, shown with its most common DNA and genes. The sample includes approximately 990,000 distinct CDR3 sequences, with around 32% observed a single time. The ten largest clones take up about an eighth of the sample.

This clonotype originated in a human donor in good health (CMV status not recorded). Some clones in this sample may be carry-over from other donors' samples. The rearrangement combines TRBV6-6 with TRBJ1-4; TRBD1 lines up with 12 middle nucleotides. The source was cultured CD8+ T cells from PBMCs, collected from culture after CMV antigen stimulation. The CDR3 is CASRAGTGGVYNEKLFF. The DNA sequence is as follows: TGTGCCAGCAGAGCCGGGACAGGGGGCGTCTATAATGAAAAACTGTTTTTT.